These 20 T cell receptor beta chains share one sample of origin, sequenced in a study of Ad26.COV2.S vaccination and SARS-CoV-2 variants. Noted treatment: roughly 20 received Ad26.COV2.S at low or high dose, single or two shots; 5 received placebo; per-sample allocation not given. The study sampled participants on day 63 after the first vaccine or placebo injection. Profiled with immunoSEQ multiplex PCR; TCRdb holds only in-frame clones, not every one. The sample holds 400,000 to 450,000 clones, around nine tenths seen once. This specimen consisted of peripheral blood, obtained in a trial of Ad26.COV2.S vaccine versus placebo. Receptors originate from a person between 18 and 59 years old who received the Ad26.COV2.S COVID-19 vaccine or a placebo.

This rearrangement joins TRBV19 to TRBJ1-2, with TRBD1 matching over 10 bases. In germline, CDR1 is LNHDA, CDR2 SQIVND (reference sequence). The J segment lost 6 bases and the V segment lost 6 bases, leaving 10 bases of the junction unmatched. The CDR3 consists of 15 residues. The CDR3 reads CASSQTDRGPNGYTF. CDR3 sequence (DNA): TGTGCCAGTAGCCAAACCGACAGGGGGCCGAATGGCTACACCTTC.

The chain uses TRBV3-1 (or the pseudogene TRBV3-2) and TRBJ2-5; 7 bases agree with TRBD2. This CDR3 contains 17 residues. Unmatched junction bases numbered 10, after V lost 1 base and J lost 2 bases. The germline CDR1 and CDR2 sequences are LGHDT and YNNKEL (reference sequence). CDR3 region: CASSQAVGAGLQETQYF. The CDR3 region has the DNA TGTGCCAGCAGCCAAGCGGTCGGTGCGGGACTACAAGAGACCCAGTACTTC.

This chain joins TRBV19 and TRBJ2-5; D not resolved. Deletions cut 0 bases from V and 2 bases from J, with 16 bases between. Germline CDR1 is LNHDA and CDR2 is SQIVND (reference sequence). CDR3 size: 17 residues. In DNA form, the CDR3 reads TGTGCCAGTAGTATAGATCTGCTCGTCGGCCTGCAAGAGACCCAGTACTTC. Residues: CASSIDLLVGLQETQYF. Based on the CDR3 plus reference TRBV19 and TRBJ2-5, the full variable domain is DGGITQSPKYLFRKEGQNVTLSCEQNLNHDAMYWYRQDPGQGLRLIYYSQIVNDFQKGDIAEGYSVSREKKESFPLTVTSAQKNPTAFYLCASSIDLLVGLQETQYFGPGTRLLVL.

The J gene is TRBJ2-7, the V gene TRBV5-6, with 7 bases aligning to TRBD2. The CDR3 sequence is 18 residues long. V shed 4 bases and J 0 bases; nucleotides not matched to a gene: 16. Germline V gives CDR1 SGHDT, CDR2 YYEEEE. CDR3 coding DNA: TGTGCCAGCAGCCCTCGGGGGAGGGGAGACGGGAGCTCCTACGAGCAGTACTTC. Its translation is CASSPRGRGDGSSYEQYF.

CDR3 sequence: CASSPRQGVQETQYF. The CDR3 DNA is TGTGCCAGCAGCCCCCGACAAGGGGTCCAAGAGACCCAGTACTTC. The chain links TRBV9 to TRBJ2-5, with a possible D match to TRBD1 (5 bases). Germline loops: CDR1 SGDLS, CDR2 YYNGEE. CDR3 length: 15 amino acids. V lost 4 bases, J lost 1 base, and 14 bases lay in between.

This rearrangement joins TRBV7-9 to TRBJ2-7; a possible D gene is TRBD2 (6 bases). The germline V gene encodes CDR1 SEHNR and CDR2 FQNEAQ (reference sequence). Trimming removed 5 bases at V and 0 bases at J, with 17 bases between. The CDR3 covers 16 residues. CDR3 sequence reads: CASSHRSGQSSYEQYF. The CDR3 DNA sequence: TGTGCCAGCAGCCACCGGAGCGGGCAGAGCTCCTACGAGCAGTACTTC.

V gene TRBV6-2 or TRBV6-3 combines with J gene TRBJ2-7; D might be TRBD2 (5 bases). CDR1 and CDR2 from the germline V gene are MNHEY and SVGEGT. Trimming took off 2 bases at V and 6 bases at J, with 14 bases between the two ends. This CDR3 has 14 residues. The CDR3 region is CASSYGGSGSEQYF. For the CDR3, the DNA is TGTGCCAGCAGTTACGGTGGGAGTGGTAGCGAGCAGTACTTC.

This clone was counted once. V and J are TRBV5-6 and TRBJ2-1; TRBD2 matches at 13 bases. CDR1 is SGHDT and CDR2 is YYEEEE in the germline V gene. The CDR3 runs 16 residues. With 4 bases clipped from V and 6 bases from J, the junction kept 7 bases outside the gene matches. CDR3 sequence reads: CASSPRLAGGFNEQFF. For the CDR3, the DNA is TGTGCCAGCAGCCCCAGACTAGCGGGAGGCTTCAATGAGCAGTTCTTC.

The chain links TRBV10-3 to TRBJ2-2, with 8 nucleotides matching TRBD2. Per the germline V gene, CDR1 is ENHRY and CDR2 is SYGVKD. The CDR3 consists of 16 residues. V was pared by 2 bases and J by 6 bases, with 8 bases of the junction left unmatched. The CDR3 sequence is CAISEPGTSFSGELFF. The DNA for the CDR3 is TGTGCCATCAGTGAGCCCGGGACTAGTTTCTCCGGGGAGCTGTTTTTT.

In this sample, this clone turned up once. The chain is built from TRBV6-5 and TRBJ2-7; 9 bases agree with TRBD2. The CDR3 runs to 16 residues. Germline CDR1 is MNHEY and CDR2 is SVGAGI. Germline trimming cut 0 bases from V and 6 bases from J; bases unmatched to any gene: 9. Written as DNA, the CDR3 is TGTGCCAGCAGTTACTCGAGGTTTAGCGGGAGCAGCGAGCAGTACTTC. As protein: CASSYSRFSGSSEQYF.

A single count supports this clone. The chain combines TRBV25-1 with TRBJ2-7; D might be TRBD1 (5 bases). Trimming pared 8 bases from V and 4 bases from J, leaving 15 bases between. The CDR3 sequence is 13 residues long. CDR1 and CDR2 (germline): MGHDK, SYGVNS. CDR3 sequence: CASGPIGAYEQYF. CDR3 DNA sequence: TGTGCCAGCGGCCCGATAGGGGCGTACGAGCAGTACTTC.

This sequence joins TRBV7-6 and TRBJ2-2; 8 positions match TRBD1. V shed 5 bases, J shed 5 bases, and the junction held 7 bases outside the gene matches. The CDR3 covers 15 residues. From germline, CDR1 is SGHVS and CDR2 FNYEAQ. This CDR3 reads CASSAGQGRTGELFF. The CDR3 nucleotides read TGTGCCAGCAGCGCCGGACAGGGACGGACCGGGGAGCTGTTTTTT.

A single count supports this clone. The DNA for the CDR3 is TGTGCCAGCAGCTTCGACAGAGAGAAACTGTTTTTT. Amino acids: CASSFDREKLFF. This rearrangement joins TRBV5-5 to TRBJ1-4, with D possibly being TRBD1 (5 bases). V lost 2 bases and J lost 11, with 10 bases in between. The germline gives CDR1 SGHKS, CDR2 YYEKEE (reference sequence). CDR3 length: 12 residues.

The chain employs TRBV4-2 and TRBJ2-3; D might be TRBD2 (6 bases). V dropped 1 base and J dropped 2 bases, with 10 bases sitting between them. This CDR3 has 15 residues. Germline lookup yields CDR1 LGHNA and CDR2 YNFKEQ. CDR3 amino acids: CASSQGGGTTDTQYF. Written as DNA, the CDR3 is TGTGCCAGCAGCCAAGGTGGGGGGACCACAGATACGCAGTATTTT.

The chain has TRBV2 and TRBJ1-4; 7 bases align to TRBD1. The CDR3 extends over 14 amino acids. Germline V gene data show CDR1 as SNHLY and CDR2 as FYNNEI. V trimming: 5 bases; J trimming: 5 bases; junction bases outside the gene matches: 5. The CDR3 DNA reads as TGTGCCAGCAGTACCGGGACAGCCAATGAAAAACTGTTTTTT. This encodes CASSTGTANEKLFF. Variable domain in full (rest from reference TRBV2 and TRBJ1-4): EPEVTQTPSHQVTQMGQEVILRCVPISNHLYFYWYRQILGQKVEFLVSFYNNEISEKSEIFDDQFSVERPDGSNFTLKIRSTKLEDSAMYFCASSTGTANEKLFFGSGTQLSVL.

This rearrangement joins TRBV18 to TRBJ2-1; D is perhaps TRBD2 (6 bases). Germline V gene sequence: CDR1 KGHSH, CDR2 LQKENI. CDR3 length equals 16 residues. V lost 3 bases, J lost 0 bases, and 12 bases lay in between. In DNA, the CDR3 is TGTGCCAGCTCACCTTCTAGCGCCAGCTCCTACAATGAGCAGTTCTTC. This codes for CASSPSSASSYNEQFF.

The chain carries TRBV9 and TRBJ2-3; tentatively, D is TRBD2 (5 bases). This CDR3 contains 14 residues. Trimming cost V 3 bases and J 2 bases, with 10 bases left between them. The germline CDR1 and CDR2 sequences are SGDLS and YYNGEE. CDR3 nucleotides: TGTGCCAGCAGCGCAGGACTGAACACAGATACGCAGTATTTT. It is translated as CASSAGLNTDTQYF.

The count of this clone is one. The V gene is TRBV24-1, the J gene TRBJ2-2; TRBD2 is a possible D gene (6 bases). Trimming left V 12 bases short and J 3 bases short, with 13 bases between. Germline values: CDR1 KGHDR, CDR2 SFDVKD. The CDR3 runs to 13 residues. The CDR3 loop reads CASAGRDTGELFF. The CDR3 bases are TGTGCCTCAGCGGGCAGGGACACCGGGGAGCTGTTTTTT.

The chain recombines TRBV28 with TRBJ2-1; 11 bases are a match to TRBD2. V gave up 3 bases and J gave up 10 bases; unmatched junction bases: 8. The CDR3 spans 15 residues. Germline V gives CDR1 MDHEN, CDR2 SYDVKM. Written as DNA, the CDR3 is TGTGCCAGCAGTTTGATAGCGGGAGGGCCGGGGGAGCAGTTCTTC. Translated, it gives CASSLIAGGPGEQFF.

V usage is TRBV27 and J usage is TRBJ2-1; D gene uncertain. The ends were cut back, 6 bases at V and 1 base at J, with 10 bases in the middle. The germline V gene encodes CDR1 MNHEY and CDR2 SMNVEV (reference sequence). The CDR3 sequence is 14 residues long. CDR3: CASSVRVSYNEQFF. The CDR3 nucleotides are TGTGCCAGCAGCGTAAGGGTGTCCTACAATGAGCAGTTCTTC.